This entry is about one T cell receptor (beta chain). What it binds is not known. Sequencing was done on patients that had shown CD8+CD57+ cell expansion by flow cytometry. This sample was taken from a study of CD8+CD57+ T cells in acquired aplastic anemia. Study-wide background: On average, sorted CD4+ and CD8+ cells gave roughly 3 ug of DNA. Broader study findings: Any difference that existed in CD8+ Simpson's diversity between patients and controls was not significant.

V trimming: 4 bases; J trimming: 8 bases; junction bases outside the gene matches: 16. Germline lookup yields CDR1 SGHKS and CDR2 YYEKEE (reference sequence). The CDR3 is 17 amino acids. Researchers used genomic DNA as the template to profile TCR beta VDJ and CDR3. TCRdb re-called the reads through MiXCR, storing one row per CDR3 protein. The sample includes about 200,000 distinct CDR3 sequences, almost 50% of them seen just once. This TCR derives from a human donor with aplastic anemia. The chain has TRBV5-5 and TRBJ2-3, with 10 bases matching TRBD2. Sequenced: sorted CD4+, CD8+, or CD8+CD57+ T cells (not recorded which) from PBMCs. CDR3: CASSGAGGFFFGVTQYF. CDR3 DNA sequence: TGTGCCAGCAGCGGAGCGGGGGGGTTTTTTTTTGGAGTTACGCAGTATTTT.